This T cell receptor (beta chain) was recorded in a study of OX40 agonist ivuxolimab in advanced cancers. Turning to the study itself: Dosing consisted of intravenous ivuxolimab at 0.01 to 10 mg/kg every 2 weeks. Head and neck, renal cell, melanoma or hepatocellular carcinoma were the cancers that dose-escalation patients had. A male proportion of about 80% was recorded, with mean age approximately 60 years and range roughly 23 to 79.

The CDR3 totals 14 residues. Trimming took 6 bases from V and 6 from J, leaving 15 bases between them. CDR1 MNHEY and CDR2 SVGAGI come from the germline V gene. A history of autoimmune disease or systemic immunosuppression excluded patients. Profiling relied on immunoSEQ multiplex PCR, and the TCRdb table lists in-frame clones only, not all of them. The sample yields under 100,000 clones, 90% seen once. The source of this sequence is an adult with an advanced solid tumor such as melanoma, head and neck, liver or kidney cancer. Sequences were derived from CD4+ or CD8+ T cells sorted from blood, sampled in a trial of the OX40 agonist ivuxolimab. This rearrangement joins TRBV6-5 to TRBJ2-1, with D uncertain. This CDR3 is CASRPWISSNEQFF. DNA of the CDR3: TGTGCCAGCAGGCCGTGGATCAGTTCCAATGAGCAGTTCTTC.